This T cell receptor beta chain was retrieved from a study of blood T cell repertoires in COVID-19. Across the study: Material from acute and convalescent COVID-19 was sourced from the United States, Italy and Spain.

This CDR3 has 15 residues. Trimming stripped 4 bases from V and 0 bases from J, with 10 bases between. Per germline, CDR1 LGHNA and CDR2 YNFKEQ. The method was immunoSEQ multiplex PCR; TCRdb's version includes in-frame clones alone and lacks a portion of them. Altogether approximately 170,000 clones are present, approximately 85% being singletons, with the ten largest covering around 6.9%. The receptor was isolated from a man older than 75 with COVID-19, enrolled during active disease. The chain carries TRBV4-2 and TRBJ1-3, with D uncertain. The sample was peripheral blood. CDR3 coding DNA: TGTGCCAGCAGCCCCACTGGCGGCTCTGGAAACACCATATATTTT. Its protein is CASSPTGGSGNTIYF.